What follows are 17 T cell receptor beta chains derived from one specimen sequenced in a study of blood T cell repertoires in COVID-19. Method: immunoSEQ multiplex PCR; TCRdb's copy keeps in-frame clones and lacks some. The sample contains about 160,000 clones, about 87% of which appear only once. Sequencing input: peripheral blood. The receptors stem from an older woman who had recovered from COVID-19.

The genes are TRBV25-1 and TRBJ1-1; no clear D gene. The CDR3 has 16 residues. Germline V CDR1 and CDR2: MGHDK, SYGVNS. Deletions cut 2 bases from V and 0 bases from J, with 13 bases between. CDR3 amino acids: CASSENRGSLNTEAFF. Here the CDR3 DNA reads TGTGCCAGCAGTGAAAACCGCGGATCTCTGAACACTGAAGCTTTCTTT.

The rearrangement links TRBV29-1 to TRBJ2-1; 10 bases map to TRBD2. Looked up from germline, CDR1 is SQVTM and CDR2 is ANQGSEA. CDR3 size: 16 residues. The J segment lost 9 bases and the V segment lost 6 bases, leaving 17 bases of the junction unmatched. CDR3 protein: CSVALTPSGGLGEQFF. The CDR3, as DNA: TGCAGCGTCGCCCTCACCCCTAGCGGGGGCCTAGGTGAGCAGTTCTTC.

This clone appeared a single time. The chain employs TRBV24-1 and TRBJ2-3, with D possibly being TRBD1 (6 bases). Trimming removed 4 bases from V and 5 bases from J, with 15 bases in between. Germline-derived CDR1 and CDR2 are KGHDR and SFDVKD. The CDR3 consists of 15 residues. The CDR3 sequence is CATSDQTTGVDTQYF. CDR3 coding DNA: TGTGCCACCAGTGACCAAACGACAGGCGTAGATACGCAGTATTTT.

In DNA, the CDR3 is TGTGCCAGCAGCGACGGACAGGGGGCCGTTTCACCCCTCCACTTT. Its protein is CASSDGQGAVSPLHF. This chain connects TRBV9 to TRBJ1-6; 11 bases are a match to TRBD1. The CDR3 totals 15 residues. V trimming: 3 bases; J trimming: 9 bases; junction bases outside the gene matches: 5. Germline V gene lookup returns CDR1 SGDLS and CDR2 YYNGEE.

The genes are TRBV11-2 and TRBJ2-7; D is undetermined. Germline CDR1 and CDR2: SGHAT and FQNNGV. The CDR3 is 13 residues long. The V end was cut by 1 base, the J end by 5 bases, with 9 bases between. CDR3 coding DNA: TGTGCCAGCAGCTTAGGGCTCAGCGACGAGCAGTACTTC. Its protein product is CASSLGLSDEQYF.

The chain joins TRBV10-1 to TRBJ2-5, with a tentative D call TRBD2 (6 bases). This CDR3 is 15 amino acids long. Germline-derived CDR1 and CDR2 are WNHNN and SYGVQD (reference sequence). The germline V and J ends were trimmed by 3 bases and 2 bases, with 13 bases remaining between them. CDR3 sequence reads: CASSDTLGGQETQYF. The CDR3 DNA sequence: TGCGCCAGCAGTGATACTCTCGGGGGTCAAGAGACCCAGTACTTC.

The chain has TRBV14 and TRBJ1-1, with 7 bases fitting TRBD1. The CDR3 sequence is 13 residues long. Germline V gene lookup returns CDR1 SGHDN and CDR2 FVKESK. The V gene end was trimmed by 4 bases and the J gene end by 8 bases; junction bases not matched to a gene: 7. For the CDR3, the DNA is TGTGCCAGCAGCCTCATCTTACAGGGGGAAGCTTTCTTT. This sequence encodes CASSLILQGEAFF.

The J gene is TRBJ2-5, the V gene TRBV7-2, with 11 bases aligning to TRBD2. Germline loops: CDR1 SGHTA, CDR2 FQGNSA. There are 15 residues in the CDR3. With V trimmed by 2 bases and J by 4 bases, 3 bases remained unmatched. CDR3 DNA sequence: TGTGCCAGCAGCTTAACTAGCGGGGGTGTAGAGACCCAGTACTTC. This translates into CASSLTSGGVETQYF. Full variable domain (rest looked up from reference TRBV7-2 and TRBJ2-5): GAGVSQSPSNKVTEKGKDVELRCDPISGHTALYWYRQSLGQGLEFLIYFQGNSAPDKSGLPSDRFSAERTGGSVSTLTIQRTQQEDSAVYLCASSLTSGGVETQYFGPGTRLLVL.

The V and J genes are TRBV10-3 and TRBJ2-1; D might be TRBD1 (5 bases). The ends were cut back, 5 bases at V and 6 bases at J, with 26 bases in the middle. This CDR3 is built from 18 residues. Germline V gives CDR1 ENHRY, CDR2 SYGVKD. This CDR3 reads CAISKGDELHSGPNEQFF. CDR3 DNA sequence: TGTGCCATCAGTAAGGGTGATGAACTCCATTCAGGGCCCAATGAGCAGTTCTTC.

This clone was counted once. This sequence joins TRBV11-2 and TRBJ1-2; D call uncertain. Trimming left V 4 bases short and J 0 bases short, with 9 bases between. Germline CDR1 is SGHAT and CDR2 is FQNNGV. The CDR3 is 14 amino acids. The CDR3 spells CASSSRVSNYGYTF. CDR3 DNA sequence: TGTGCCAGCAGCTCCCGAGTCTCTAACTATGGCTACACCTTC.

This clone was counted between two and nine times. In DNA form, the CDR3 reads TGTGCCAGTAGTGGTCGACAGGGAACTCATCAGCCCCAGCATTTT. Translating it yields CASSGRQGTHQPQHF. This chain joins TRBV19 and TRBJ1-5, with 7 bases lining up with TRBD1. Trimming at V came to 5 bases and at J to 5 bases, leaving 9 bases not matched to a gene. Germline lookup yields CDR1 LNHDA and CDR2 SQIVND (reference sequence). This CDR3 is built from 15 residues.

The CDR3 DNA reads as TGCAGTGCTAGTGGAGGGCTACTTTTTGATCAGCCCCAGCATTTT. Translating gives CSASGGLLFDQPQHF. The chain couples TRBV20-1 to TRBJ1-5; D gene ambiguous. The length of the CDR3 is 15 residues. V was clipped by 3 bases and J by 5 bases, with 17 bases between them. Germline V gene data show CDR1 as DFQATT and CDR2 as SNEGSKA (reference sequence).

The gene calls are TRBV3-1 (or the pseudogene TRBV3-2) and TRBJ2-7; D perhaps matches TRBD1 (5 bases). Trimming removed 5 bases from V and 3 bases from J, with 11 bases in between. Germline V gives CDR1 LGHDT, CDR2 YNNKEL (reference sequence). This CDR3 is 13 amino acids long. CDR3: CASSFNQGYEQYF. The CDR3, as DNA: TGTGCCAGCAGCTTCAATCAGGGCTACGAGCAGTACTTC.

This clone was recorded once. CDR3 bases: TGTGCCAGTAGTGGGCACAGCTATGGCTACACCTTC. It specifies CASSGHSYGYTF. The rearrangement uses TRBV19 and TRBJ1-2; no reliable D call. The length of the CDR3 is 12 residues. Trimming removed 5 bases at V and 4 bases at J, with 8 bases between. The germline V gene has CDR1 LNHDA and CDR2 SQIVND (reference sequence).

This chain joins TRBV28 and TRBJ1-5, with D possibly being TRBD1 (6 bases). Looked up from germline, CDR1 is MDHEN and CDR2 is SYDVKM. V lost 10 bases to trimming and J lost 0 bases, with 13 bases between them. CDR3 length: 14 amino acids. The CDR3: CANAGANSNQPQHF. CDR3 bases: TGTGCCAACGCAGGGGCGAATAGCAATCAGCCCCAGCATTTT. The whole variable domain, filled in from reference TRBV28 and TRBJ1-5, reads DVKVTQSSRYLVKRTGEKVFLECVQDMDHENMFWYRQDPGLGLRLIYFSYDVKMKEKGDIPEGYSVSREKKERFSLILESASTNQTSMYLCANAGANSNQPQHFGDGTRLSIL.

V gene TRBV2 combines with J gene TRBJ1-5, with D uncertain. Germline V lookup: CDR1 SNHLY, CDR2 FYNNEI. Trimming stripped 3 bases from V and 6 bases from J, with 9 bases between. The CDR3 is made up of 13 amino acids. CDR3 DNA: TGTGCCAGCAGTGATAAAGGGAGTCAGCCCCAGCATTTT. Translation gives CASSDKGSQPQHF.

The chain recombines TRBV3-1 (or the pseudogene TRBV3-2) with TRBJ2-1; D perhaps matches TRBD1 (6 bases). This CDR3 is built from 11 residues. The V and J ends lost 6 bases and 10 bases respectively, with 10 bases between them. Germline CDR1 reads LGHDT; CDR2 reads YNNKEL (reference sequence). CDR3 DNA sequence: TGTGCCAGCAGGGGGGCATCCGAGCAGTTCTTC. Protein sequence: CASRGASEQFF.